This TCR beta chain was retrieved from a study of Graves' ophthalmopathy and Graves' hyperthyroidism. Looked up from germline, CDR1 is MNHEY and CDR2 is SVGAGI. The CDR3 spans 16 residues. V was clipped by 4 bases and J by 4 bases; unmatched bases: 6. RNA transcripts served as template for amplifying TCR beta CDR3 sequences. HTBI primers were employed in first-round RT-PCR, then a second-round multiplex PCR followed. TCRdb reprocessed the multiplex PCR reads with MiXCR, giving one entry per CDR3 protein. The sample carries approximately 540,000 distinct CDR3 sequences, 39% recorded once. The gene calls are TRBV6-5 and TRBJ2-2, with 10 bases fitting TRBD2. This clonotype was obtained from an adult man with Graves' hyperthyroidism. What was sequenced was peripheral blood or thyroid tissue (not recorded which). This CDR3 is CASSSIAGGPTGELFF. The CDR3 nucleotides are TGTGCCAGCAGTTCAATAGCGGGAGGCCCCACCGGGGAGCTGTTTTTT.